Listed below are T cell receptor beta chains from one sample, sequenced in a study of blood T cell repertoires in COVID-19. TCRdb's copy holds only in-frame clones and misses some; the assay was immunoSEQ multiplex PCR. The table has about 81,000 clones, around 90% seen once; the top ten hold roughly 4.8%. Sequenced material: peripheral blood. All receptors come from an elderly woman with acute or convalescent COVID-19. Both conserved end residues are part of each CDR3. D genes are given only for firm matches. A clone size is listed for some rows: how often the clone was seen (once, few, many), or a class if it is expanded.

v_gene,abundance,d_gene,j_gene,CDR3nt,CDR3aa
TRBV18,.,TRBD2,TRBJ2-3,TGTGCCAGCTCACCACAAGCGGGGGCGATCACAGATACGCAGTATTTT,CASSPQAGAITDTQYF
TRBV15,.,.,TRBJ1-1,TGTGCCACCAGCAGAGATCTGGGCAGGCCAAGTAATGTGAACACTGAAGCTTTCTTT,CATSRDLGRPSNVNTEAFF
TRBV10-3,.,TRBD1,TRBJ2-7,TGTGCCATCTCGACAGGGGGCATCTCCTACGAGCAGTACTTC,CAISTGGISYEQYF
TRBV6-2/TRBV6-3,.,.,TRBJ2-7,TGTGCCAGCAGTTACTCGGTGAGCAAACGAAAATACTCCTACGAGCAGTACTTC,CASSYSVSKRKYSYEQYF
TRBV4-1,.,TRBD2,TRBJ2-1,TGCGCCAGCAGCCAGACTTCTGACGGGACTAGGCTAAACAATGAGCAGTTCTTC,CASSQTSDGTRLNNEQFF
TRBV7-2,.,.,TRBJ2-3,TGTGCCAGCAGCTTAGATACGGGGGCAGATACGCAGTATTTT,CASSLDTGADTQYF
TRBV5-1,.,.,TRBJ2-2,TGCGCCAGCAGCCCGGGCAGGGTAGCCGGGGAGCTGTTTTTT,CASSPGRVAGELFF
TRBV18,.,.,TRBJ2-5,TGTGCCAGCTCACAGGACTCCGGGGGGACCCAGTACTTC,CASSQDSGGTQYF
TRBV4-2,.,TRBD2,TRBJ2-7,TGTGCCAGCAGCCAAGGATCGGCTAGCGGGACCACCTACGAGCAGTACTTC,CASSQGSASGTTYEQYF
TRBV6-6,.,TRBD1,TRBJ1-4,TGTGCCAGCAGTTCCCGACAGGGAGGTGAAAAACTGTTTTTT,CASSSRQGGEKLFF
TRBV14,.,TRBD2,TRBJ2-1,TGTGCCAGCAGCCAACAACTGGGACTAGCGGGAGAAGGTCGCAATGAGCAGTTCTTC,CASSQQLGLAGEGRNEQFF
TRBV24-1,.,.,TRBJ2-1,TGTGCCACCAGTGATGAATCCGGGAAAAAGTTCTTC,CATSDESGKKFF
TRBV19,.,.,TRBJ2-2,TGTGCCAGTCAACCTCCAGGGGTGTACACCGGGGAGCTGTTTTTT,CASQPPGVYTGELFF
TRBV5-5,.,TRBD1,TRBJ2-7,TGTGCCAGCAGCCAGCAGACCGGGACAGACTACGAGCAGTACTTC,CASSQQTGTDYEQYF
TRBV5-4,.,.,TRBJ1-2,TGTGCCAGCAGCTTTTTGGAGCTCGCCACCTTC,CASSFLELATF
TRBV5-6,.,TRBD2,TRBJ2-5,TGTGCCAGCAGCTCTGGGACTAGTCTAGAGACCCAGTACTTC,CASSSGTSLETQYF
TRBV7-6,.,.,TRBJ1-5,TGTGCCAGCAGCTTATATCCCAATCCGGGACAGCCCCAGCATTTT,CASSLYPNPGQPQHF
TRBV23-1,.,TRBD1,TRBJ2-7,TGCGCCAGCAGTCTGACAGGACAGGGCCAAGTCCACGAGCAGTACTTC,CASSLTGQGQVHEQYF
TRBV5-1,.,TRBD1,TRBJ2-7,TGCGCCAGCAGCTTGGACAGGGGGCGGGAGCAGTACTTC,CASSLDRGREQYF
TRBV6-5,.,TRBD2,TRBJ2-1,TGTGCCAGCAGTTACAGAACTAGCGGGGGTGGCAATGAGCAGTTCTTC,CASSYRTSGGGNEQFF
TRBV5-6,.,TRBD2,TRBJ2-5,TGTGCCAGCAGCCCCGGACTAGCGGGAGGGCGGGGTGAGACCCAGTACTTC,CASSPGLAGGRGETQYF
TRBV7-3,few,TRBD1,TRBJ1-2,TGTGCCAGCAGCTCAGGGGGTACCGGGACAAGAATACGGCGCGGCTACACCTTC,CASSSGGTGTRIRRGYTF
TRBV29-1,.,TRBD1,TRBJ1-1,TGCAGCGCTCGGGACAGGGGAAATACTGAAGCTTTCTTT,CSARDRGNTEAFF
TRBV2,.,.,TRBJ2-1,TGTGCCAGCAGTGAAGACGGTCGCCGGGGGTCCTACAATGAGCAGTTCTTC,CASSEDGRRGSYNEQFF
TRBV5-1,.,.,TRBJ1-2,TGCGCCAGCAGCTCACGGTCAGGGACTAACTATGGCTACACCTTC,CASSSRSGTNYGYTF
TRBV27,few,TRBD1,TRBJ2-3,TGTGCCAGCAGCCCCGATACCAGGGGGCGAGATACGCAGTATTTT,CASSPDTRGRDTQYF
TRBV2,.,TRBD1,TRBJ1-3,TGTGCCAGCAGTGTGGACAGGGAGCATGCTGGAAACACCATATATTTT,CASSVDREHAGNTIYF